The 17 T cell receptor beta chains given below trace back to one sample, sequenced in a study of low-dose radiotherapy and immunotherapy resistance in tumors. The time point is: before trial treatment. First-strand cDNA relied on TRAV- and TRBV-specific primers spanning alpha and beta chains. For amplifying TCRs, the PCR ran for about 20 cycles with Phusion, which was used together with a constant-region primer and the adapter on the V primers. TCRdb re-called the reads with MiXCR, one entry per CDR3 protein. The sample holds about 60,000 distinct CDR3 sequences, under 30% seen once. The sample in question was PBMCs, obtained before treatment. These receptors came from a male donor with prostate cancer.

This clonotype occurred many times. The chain uses TRBV2 and TRBJ1-1; the D is unclear. The CDR3 consists of 13 residues. Per germline, CDR1 SNHLY and CDR2 FYNNEI. V was clipped by 5 bases and J by 2 bases, with 9 bases between them. CDR3 amino acids: CASSREINTEAFF. The CDR3, as DNA: TGTGCCAGCAGTAGGGAGATAAACACTGAAGCTTTCTTT. Full variable domain (missing parts from reference TRBV2 and TRBJ1-1): EPEVTQTPSHQVTQMGQEVILRCVPISNHLYFYWYRQILGQKVEFLVSFYNNEISEKSEIFDDQFSVERPDGSNFTLKIRSTKLEDSAMYFCASSREINTEAFFGQGTRLTVV.

The table lists this clonotype with many counts. This sequence joins TRBV29-1 and TRBJ1-3, with D unresolved. The CDR3 has 13 amino acids. Trimming left V 0 bases short and J 2 bases short, with 5 bases between. Germline CDR1 and CDR2: SQVTM and ANQGSEA. The CDR3 DNA follows: TGCAGCGTTGAAGATGCGCCTGGAAACACCATATATTTT. Residues: CSVEDAPGNTIYF.

This clonotype was seen ten or more times. As DNA, the CDR3 is TGTGCCAGCAGCTTGGCCGGCGGAGTCGAGCAGTACTTC. Amino acid sequence: CASSLAGGVEQYF. This rearrangement joins TRBV5-4 to TRBJ2-7; D remains unclear. Germline-derived CDR1 and CDR2 are SGHNT and YYREEE (reference sequence). The CDR3 has 13 residues. V dropped 0 bases and J dropped 6 bases, with 10 bases sitting between them.

The chain couples TRBV28 to TRBJ2-7; 12 bases fit TRBD1. This CDR3 contains 16 residues. The germline CDR1 and CDR2 sequences are MDHEN and SYDVKM. After removal of 6 bases from V and 6 bases from J, the junction contained 12 bases not matched to a gene. The DNA of the CDR3 is TGTGCCAGCAGGGAGGGGACAGGGGGCGGGTTGAGCGAGCAGTACTTC. It encodes CASREGTGGGLSEQYF.

This sequence joins TRBV11-2 and TRBJ2-1; D perhaps matches TRBD1 (6 bases). The CDR3 runs to 15 residues. V lost 1 base and J 8 bases, leaving 15 bases between the germline ends. Germline lookup yields CDR1 SGHAT and CDR2 FQNNGV. The CDR3 nucleotides read TGTGCCAGCAGCTTAGGGGGCAGGGGTGGCGATGAGCAGTTCTTC. Protein product: CASSLGGRGGDEQFF.

This clonotype was observed many times. The V and J genes are TRBV27 and TRBJ1-5, with a possible D match to TRBD1 (6 bases). CDR1 is MNHEY and CDR2 is SMNVEV in the germline V gene (reference sequence). Deletions cut 6 bases from V and 5 bases from J, with 17 bases between. CDR3 size: 15 residues. The CDR3 spells CASSSLGGADQPQHF. The CDR3 DNA follows: TGTGCCAGCAGCTCGCTTGGGGGCGCGGATCAGCCCCAGCATTTT.

This clonotype was counted at least ten times. The chain recombines TRBV20-1 with TRBJ2-2; D is uncertain. The CDR3 covers 13 residues. V was cut by 1 base and J by 2 bases, with 5 bases left in between. The germline CDR1 and CDR2 sequences are DFQATT and SNEGSKA (reference sequence). CDR3 coding DNA: TGCAGTGCTAGAGTGATTAACACCGGGGAGCTGTTTTTT. It yields the protein CSARVINTGELFF.

At least ten counts were recorded for this clonotype. The chain carries TRBV3-1 and TRBJ2-7; 8 positions match TRBD2. V gave up 2 bases and J gave up 1 base; unmatched junction bases: 4. The CDR3 runs to 15 residues. Germline V gene lookup returns CDR1 LGHDT and CDR2 YNNKEL (reference sequence). The CDR3 DNA sequence: TGTGCCAGCAGCCAATCCGGGACTAGTTCCTACGAGCAGTACTTC. Amino acid sequence: CASSQSGTSSYEQYF.

Regarding this clonotype: A junction end diverges from the germline sequence, so it may reflect a read error. V gene TRBV12-3 or TRBV12-4 combines with J gene TRBJ1-3, with 10 bases fitting TRBD1. The CDR3 is made up of 14 amino acids. The CDR3 bases are TGTGCCAGCAGAAAAATGGGGACAGGGGCCGAAAATTGTTTT. This gives the protein CASRKMGTGAENCF.

This clonotype has a count of ten or more. The chain employs TRBV24-1 and TRBJ1-5; possibly TRBD1 for D (5 bases). There are 16 residues in the CDR3. Germline values: CDR1 KGHDR, CDR2 SFDVKD. V was pared by 3 bases and J by 5 bases, with 16 bases between. This CDR3 is CATSDATGGRHQPQHF. CDR3 nucleotide sequence: TGTGCCACCAGTGATGCGACGGGGGGGAGGCATCAGCCCCAGCATTTT.

This chain joins TRBV20-1 and TRBJ2-7; 9 bases align to TRBD2. The CDR3 length is 16 residues. Germline V lookup: CDR1 DFQATT, CDR2 SNEGSKA (reference sequence). V lost 0 bases, J lost 2 bases, and 8 bases stayed unmatched. CDR3: CSARDSRLAVTYEQYF. The CDR3 coding sequence is TGCAGTGCTAGAGACTCTCGACTAGCGGTAACCTACGAGCAGTACTTC.

J is TRBJ1-2 and V is TRBV5-4; D is possibly TRBD1 (6 bases). V was shortened by 2 bases and J by 3 bases, with 11 bases between the two germline ends. In germline, CDR1 is SGHNT, CDR2 YYREEE (reference sequence). The CDR3 consists of 14 residues. CDR3 region: CASSLSPGDYGYTF. The CDR3 nucleotides are TGTGCCAGCAGCTTATCCCCAGGGGACTATGGCTACACCTTC. The full variable domain, its missing parts supplied by reference TRBV5-4 and TRBJ1-2, is ETGVTQSPTHLIKTRGQQVTLRCSSQSGHNTVSWYQQALGQGPQFIFQYYREEENGRGNFPPRFSGLQFPNYSSELNVNALELDDSALYLCASSLSPGDYGYTFGSGTRLTVV.

This clonotype was detected ten times or more. The rearrangement uses TRBV7-9 and TRBJ2-1; the D gene is possibly TRBD2 (6 bases). CDR1 is SEHNR, CDR2 FQNEAQ, per germline (reference sequence). The CDR3 loop spans 16 amino acids. Trimming pared 5 bases from V and 7 bases from J, leaving 21 bases between. The CDR3 region is CASSPYGGGAGNEQFF. CDR3 sequence (DNA): TGTGCCAGCAGCCCATACGGGGGAGGCGCGGGGAATGAGCAGTTCTTC.

The chain couples TRBV29-1 to TRBJ2-1; TRBD2 is a possible D gene (5 bases). Germline-derived CDR1 and CDR2 are SQVTM and ANQGSEA. The CDR3 spans 12 residues. Trimming shortened V by 0 bases and J by 7 bases, and 7 bases separated the two germline ends. CDR3 sequence: CSVEDGENEQFF. For the CDR3, the DNA is TGCAGCGTTGAAGATGGGGAGAATGAGCAGTTCTTC.

This clonotype came up many times. CDR3 in DNA: TGTGCCAGCAGTAGGGTTGCGGGGAACACTGAAGCTTTCTTT. Encoded protein: CASSRVAGNTEAFF. The chain combines TRBV6-1 with TRBJ1-1, with unresolved D. Trimming stripped 5 bases from V and 1 base from J, with 11 bases between. Germline lookup yields CDR1 MNHNS and CDR2 SASEGT. The CDR3 runs to 14 residues.

This clonotype has at least ten counts. This chain links TRBV6-5 with TRBJ2-6, with D perhaps matching TRBD1 (5 bases). V gave up 2 bases and J gave up 2 bases, with 7 bases separating them. Looked up from germline, CDR1 is MNHEY and CDR2 is SVGAGI. The CDR3 contains 15 residues. CDR3 residues: CASSYRGAGANVLTF. The CDR3 nucleotides read TGTGCCAGCAGTTACAGGGGTGCTGGGGCCAACGTCCTGACTTTC.

This clonotype was counted only a few times. The V gene is TRBV10-3, the J gene TRBJ2-7; 12 bases agree with TRBD1. The CDR3 contains 15 residues. Germline trimming cut 3 bases from V and 6 bases from J; bases unmatched to any gene: 6. CDR1 ENHRY and CDR2 SYGVKD come from the germline V gene. The CDR3 DNA reads as TGTGCCATCAGTGAACCCGGGACAGGGGGCGCCGAGCAGTACTTC. Its translation is CAISEPGTGGAEQYF.